The clone carrying this TCR beta chain was counted at least ten times. Each CDR3 protein is one row after TCRdb ran MiXCR on the 5' RACE reads. The sample shows roughly 69,000 distinct CDR3 sequences, 22% of them seen only once. The V gene end was trimmed by 5 bases and the J gene end by 5 bases; junction bases not matched to a gene: 8. Looked up from germline, CDR1 is DFQATT and CDR2 is SNEGSKA (reference sequence). The CDR3 loop spans 13 amino acids. The clonotype originates from a female donor with breast cancer. The sequenced sample consisted of memory CD4+ T cells sorted from a lymph node. Specified subset: memory CD4+ T cells, CD4+CD45RO+CD25-. This rearrangement joins TRBV20-1 to TRBJ1-1; 7 positions match TRBD1. CDR3 DNA sequence: TGCAGTGCTGTGAGGGGGCCGGGAACTGAAGCTTTCTTT. Translation gives CSAVRGPGTEAFF.